This passage covers 7 T cell receptor beta chains from one sample sequenced in a study of response to subunit inactivated influenza vaccine. TCRdb fed the RT-PCR reads into MiXCR, producing one record per CDR3 protein. This table has fewer than 750,000 distinct CDR3 sequences, 12% to 15% appearing once. The sample here was PBMCs from blood, taken about 13 days after vaccination. Receptors originate from a man aged 50-60 years who received an inactivated influenza vaccine.

The V call is TRBV6-2 or TRBV6-3, the J call TRBJ2-5; D is uncertain. V lost 4 bases to trimming and J lost 2 bases, with 11 bases between them. The CDR3 has 14 residues. Germline V gene data show CDR1 as MNHEY and CDR2 as SVGEGT. The CDR3 reads CASSSNMQQETQYF. In nucleotides, the CDR3 is TGTGCCAGCAGTTCCAACATGCAACAAGAGACCCAGTACTTC.

This clonotype showed up just a few times. CDR3 protein: CASFRGGAYNEQFF. CDR3 nucleotides: TGCGCCAGCTTCCGCGGGGGGGCTTACAATGAGCAGTTCTTC. The V and J genes are TRBV10-2 and TRBJ2-1; 9 bases agree with TRBD2. After removal of 8 bases from V and 4 bases from J, the junction contained 6 bases not matched to a gene. The CDR3 has 14 amino acids. Germline CDR1 is WSHSY and CDR2 is SAAADI.

The rearrangement uses TRBV13 and TRBJ2-3; 7 positions match TRBD2. The length of the CDR3 is 14 residues. V trimming: 5 bases; J trimming: 3 bases; junction bases outside the gene matches: 5. Germline V gene data show CDR1 as PRHDT and CDR2 as FYEKMQ (reference sequence). In nucleotides, the CDR3 is TGTGCCAGCAGCCAAGGGACTACGACAGATACGCAGTATTTT. This translates into CASSQGTTTDTQYF.

The rearrangement joins TRBV25-1 to TRBJ1-4; 7 bases line up with TRBD1. The germline V gene has CDR1 MGHDK and CDR2 SYGVNS. Trimming at V came to 2 bases and at J to 7 bases, leaving 13 bases not matched to a gene. The CDR3 extends over 17 amino acids. The CDR3 nucleotides are TGTGCCAGCAGTGAAATTGGGACAGCCCACGGTAGTGAAAAACTGTTTTTT. Translating gives CASSEIGTAHGSEKLFF.

This clonotype was seen only a few times. The chain recombines TRBV20-1 with TRBJ2-7; no clear D gene. Germline CDR1 is DFQATT and CDR2 is SNEGSKA (reference sequence). Trimming left V 0 bases short and J 0 bases short, with 9 bases between. The CDR3 spans 14 residues. The CDR3 spells CSAREEWNSYEQYF. The CDR3 nucleotides read TGCAGTGCTAGAGAGGAATGGAACTCCTACGAGCAGTACTTC.

This clonotype was seen at least ten times. The chain combines TRBV5-1 with TRBJ1-6; 8 bases align to TRBD1. Unmatched junction bases numbered 3, after V lost 4 bases and J lost 6 bases. CDR1 SGHRS and CDR2 YFSETQ come from the germline V gene. The CDR3 extends over 14 amino acids. CDR3: CASSQGQANSPLHF. The CDR3 coding sequence is TGCGCCAGCAGCCAGGGACAGGCTAATTCACCCCTCCACTTT.

This clonotype was observed a handful of times. The V and J genes are TRBV20-1 and TRBJ2-7, with TRBD1 matching 8 bases. CDR3 length: 16 residues. V trimming: 0 bases; J trimming: 0 bases; junction bases outside the gene matches: 7. The V gene's germline CDR1 is DFQATT and CDR2 SNEGSKA (reference sequence). As DNA, the CDR3 is TGCAGTGCTAGAGATCTAGACAGGGGAAGCTCCTACGAGCAGTACTTC. The encoded protein is CSARDLDRGSSYEQYF.